The T cell receptor (beta chain) under discussion was sequenced for a study of tissue T cells after allogeneic stem cell transplantation. On this clone itself: Its antigen is currently unknown. Here the gene names and germline are mouse.

The method was immunoSEQ multiplex PCR; TCRdb's version includes in-frame clones alone and lacks a portion of them. The profile shows approximately 330 clones, about 50% of them singletons. Points from the study as a whole: Shared clones across patients were few; motif clustering revealed tissue-specific shared signatures. Tissue-detected TCR repertoire was only partly captured by blood and spleen T cells. Anatomically similar tissues had similar TCR repertoires within each patient. The study did not identify alloreactive or antigen-specific tissue TCRs, and some clones might be persisting host cells.

The clonotype comes from a female BALB/c mouse in good health. Strain haplotype (MHC): H2-d. Sequences were obtained from skin.

The CDR3 region is CASSLAAPLF. The sequenced CDR3 bases are TGTGCCAGCAGTTTAGCGGCTCCGCTT. The rearrangement links TRBV15 to TRBJ1-5; D remains ambiguous. Coverage ceases 1 residue before the CDR3 finishes, and the germline J gene fills in the end. V lost 0 bases, J lost 9 bases, and 0 bases lay in between. The CDR3 runs to 10 residues. Germline loops: CDR1 SGHND, CDR2 FRSKSL.